This TCR beta chain was sequenced during a study of blood T cell repertoires in COVID-19 (dated by TCRdb to 2020 to 2021). Regarding the research as a whole: Collaborator samples came from the United States, Italy and Spain and covered acute and convalescent phases of COVID-19. The material from the prospective study consisted of cDNA or gDNA derived from T cells, B-cell-depleted T cells, or PBMCs. Subjects who had been exposed to COVID-19, were actively infected with it, or had recovered from it provided the deeply sampled blood TCRbeta repertoires that made up the dataset. A freely available public database, intended as a resource for researchers studying the immune response to SARS-CoV-2, is where the repertoires were released. The samples were drawn from the first 160 participants of the ongoing ImmuneRACE study and from about 1,200 subjects provided by 6 global collaborators. The sample metadata nearly always contained a de-identified subject ID, COVID-19 status, age in years and sex. Where available, HLA class I and class II types were obtained from metadata supplied by the sample provider rather than from assay-based typing. Overall study results and their limits: The amount of clinical and demographic metadata varied by source and participant and was provided uncurated.

Inclusive of the bounding cysteine and phenylalanine, the CDR3 is 13 residues long. Solely the CDR3 DNA is kept, with 39 bases framed from the first base. Sequences SGHTA (CDR1) and FQGTGA (CDR2) are obtained from the germline V gene. V is shortened by 5 bases, J by 0 bases, and the region joining them spans 5 bases. The immunoSEQ Assay, a bias-controlled multiplex PCR, was used to amplify TCRbeta CDR3 regions from genomic DNA. Regarding the original processing steps: Nucleated cell counts per sample were estimated from amplification of reference gene primers within the assay. To quantify the absolute abundance of each unique TCRbeta CDR3 rearrangement, sequence reads were collapsed and filtered. For each sample, productive Simpson clonality was calculated as the square root of Simpson's diversity index over productive rearrangements. TCRdb retrieved this table from immuneACCESS and kept in-frame rearrangements only. Not all clones are present; in checked studies, unresolved V genes account for under half, and no reason is known for the remainder. That table is the source of V, J and clone size, and D and trimming were worked out from the DNA. This sample holds hundreds of thousands of clones; about 89% were observed only once. Jointly, the top ten make up under 5% of the sample.

In the prospective study, participants were 18 to 89 years old, resided in 24 geographic areas of the United States, and were enrolled through a virtual design. Cohort assignment in the prospective study relied on participant-reported clinical history from a screening survey and a study questionnaire. ImmuneRACE Cohort 3 recovered participants were defined by two consecutive negative NP/OP PCR tests, healthcare professional clearance, or symptom resolution. Each participant in the prospective study had whole blood, serum and a nasopharyngeal or oropharyngeal swab collected by mobile phlebotomists. Prospective study participants could optionally give additional blood draws and questionnaires over an approximately two-month period. Blood samples from the prospective study were shipped frozen or at room temperature prior to DNA extraction. Only a few counts were recorded for this clone. There is no known antigen for this receptor. No clone much larger than this one lies a single base away; base qualities are absent.

Sequences were obtained from PBMCs or T cells enriched from blood (not recorded which). The chain links TRBV7-3 with TRBJ2-1, with the D gene uncertain. The sequence was collected from a woman in her twenties or thirties who had recovered from COVID-19. The nucleotides are TGTGCCAGCAGCCCCAGCTCCTACAATGAGCAGTTCTTC. Translated, this is CASSPSSYNEQFF.